This T cell receptor (beta chain) appears in the sequencing data of a study of OX40 agonist ivuxolimab in advanced cancers. Study-wide results and limits: Clonal expansion from baseline to week 6 occurred in both CD4+ and CD8+ T cells.

V was clipped by 6 bases and J by 8 bases, with 8 bases between them. CDR1 is SGDLS, CDR2 YYNGEE, per germline. The CDR3 length is 11 residues. TCRdb keeps only in-frame clones here, not all; method: immunoSEQ multiplex PCR. Of more than 10,000 clones listed, more than 65% are singletons. With regard to this clone: Its antigen is not known.

Enrollment shut out patients with autoimmune disease history or systemic immunosuppression. The sequence was obtained from an adult with an advanced solid tumor such as melanoma, head and neck, liver or kidney cancer. The J gene is TRBJ2-2, the V gene TRBV9; D gene ambiguous. This sample comprised CD4+ or CD8+ T cells sorted from blood, obtained in a trial of the OX40 agonist ivuxolimab. CDR3 sequence (DNA): TGTGCCAGCACCCTTGGGGGGGAGCTGTTTTTT. Translation gives CASTLGGELFF.